These T cell receptor beta chains were read from a single sample in a study of Graves' ophthalmopathy and Graves' hyperthyroidism. TCRdb processed the multiplex PCR reads anew with MiXCR; each CDR3 protein has one entry. The sample includes some 380,000 distinct CDR3 sequences, about 16% of them seen just once. Sequencing used peripheral blood. The receptors come from a young woman with stable Graves' hyperthyroidism. Both conserved end residues are part of each CDR3. The D gene is left open where the match is weak. Clone size, where shown, is once, few, many, or a class for clones that have expanded.

TGTGCCAGCAGCCCCCAAGGACAGGGAGGAAACACCTTC,CASSPQGQGGNTF,many,TRBD1,TRBJ1-2,TRBV7-2
TGTGCCAGCGTCCTAGCGGGGTACGAGCAGTACTTC,CASVLAGYEQYF,few,TRBD2,TRBJ2-7,TRBV6-1
TGTGCCAGCATACCCAGGGGAAGGGACACCGGGGAGCTGTTTTTT,CASIPRGRDTGELFF,many,-,TRBJ2-2,TRBV6-1
TGTGCCAGCAGTTACTCGTTCGGGACGGAAGACCTAGAGGGCTACACCTTC,CASSYSFGTEDLEGYTF,many,-,TRBJ1-2,TRBV6-5
TGCGCCAGCAGCAGCTACCGGGACAGGGGAAGGGAGACCCAGTACTTC,CASSSYRDRGRETQYF,many,TRBD1,TRBJ2-5,TRBV5-1
TGCAGTGCTGTGGAAGGCAGGGGAGGCGATCAGCCCCAGCATTTT,CSAVEGRGGDQPQHF,few,-,TRBJ1-5,TRBV20-1
TGTGCCACCAGTGATTCTGGACGAGAAGAGACCCAGTACTTC,CATSDSGREETQYF,many,-,TRBJ2-5,TRBV24-1
TGTGCCAGCAGTTTCGCGGGATCCGAAGCTTTCTTT,CASSFAGSEAFF,many,-,TRBJ1-1,TRBV12-3/TRBV12-4
TGTGCCAGTAGTATCGGACAGGGCACTGAAGCTTTCTTT,CASSIGQGTEAFF,many,TRBD1,TRBJ1-1,TRBV19
TGTGCCAGCAGTGAAACATTGAGGACAGGGCCCTACGAGCAGTACTTC,CASSETLRTGPYEQYF,many,TRBD1,TRBJ2-7,TRBV6-1
TGTGCCAGCAGCGTAACTACCGCCGGAGAGCAGTACTTC,CASSVTTAGEQYF,many,-,TRBJ2-7,TRBV9
TGTGCCAGTAGTCCCCAGGGTCTAGCCCAGGACACCGGGGAGCTGTTTTTT,CASSPQGLAQDTGELFF,many,-,TRBJ2-2,TRBV19
TGTGCCAGTAGTATGATTTATAGGAGCTCTGGGGCCAACGTCCTGACTTTC,CASSMIYRSSGANVLTF,many,-,TRBJ2-6,TRBV19
TGTGCCAGCAGTTCTATAGGCCAAGAGACCCAGTACTTC,CASSSIGQETQYF,-,-,TRBJ2-5,TRBV2
TGTGCCAGCAGCTTAGAGGGGAACTACGAGCAGTACTTC,CASSLEGNYEQYF,many,-,TRBJ2-7,TRBV7-8
TGTGCCAGTCACCACCTTCAAACAGGGGGACCGAACACCGGGGAGCTGTTTTTT,CASHHLQTGGPNTGELFF,few,TRBD1,TRBJ2-2,TRBV19
TGTGCCAGCAGTTTTAGCGGGGAAAACATTCAGTACTTC,CASSFSGENIQYF,many,TRBD2,TRBJ2-4,TRBV27
TGTGCCAGCAGTTCCCTCCTGGGGGGTGGCTACACCTTC,CASSSLLGGGYTF,many,-,TRBJ1-2,TRBV27
TGTGCCAGCAGCTGGGTGGGGGGACTAGGGGGCCAGCCCCAGCATTTT,CASSWVGGLGGQPQHF,-,TRBD1,TRBJ1-5,TRBV7-8
TGTGCCAGCAGCTTAGGGGCGCTACGGGACAGGGTTCTCGAGCAGTACTTC,CASSLGALRDRVLEQYF,many,TRBD1,TRBJ2-7,TRBV7-6